The text below deals with one T cell receptor (beta chain). This sample is drawn from a study of blood T cell repertoires in COVID-19. On the study more broadly: Sites across the United States, Italy and Spain contributed samples from acute and convalescent COVID-19. Sources were T cells, B-cell-depleted T cells, or PBMCs; the material itself was cDNA or gDNA.

V was shortened by 2 bases and J by 4 bases, with 3 bases between the two germline ends. This CDR3 is built from 11 residues. CDR1 SGHRS and CDR2 YFSETQ come from the germline V gene. Profiled with immunoSEQ multiplex PCR; TCRdb holds only in-frame clones, not every one. The profile covers some 130,000 clones, with approximately 90% appearing a single time and 4.3% taken by the ten largest. The TCR comes from a man aged 55-75 years with COVID-19, enrolled during active disease. The chain carries TRBV5-1 and TRBJ1-1; D uncertain. The sample taken for sequencing was peripheral blood. CDR3 loop: CASSFGTEAFF. The CDR3 DNA reads TGCGCCAGCAGCTTCGGCACTGAAGCTTTCTTT. The entire variable domain, with the rest obtained from reference TRBV5-1 and TRBJ1-1, is as follows: KAGVTQTPRYLIKTRGQQVTLSCSPISGHRSVSWYQQTPGQGLQFLFEYFSETQRNKGNFPGRFSGRQFSNSRSEMNVSTLELGDSALYLCASSFGTEAFFGQGTRLTVV.